The clone carrying this TCR beta chain was picked up one time. The data stem from a study of blood T cell repertoires in COVID-19. Produced via immunoSEQ multiplex PCR; TCRdb's table is partial and in-frame only. In the table there are 200,000 to 300,000 clones, around nine tenths of which are singletons. This CDR3 has 14 residues. CDR1 is MGHDK, CDR2 SYGVNS, per germline. The V gene lost 0 bases and the J gene lost 5 bases, with 10 bases spanning the gap. Clinical history as reported by participants underpinned cohort assignment. Each exposed participant met a COVID-19 case in the 2 weeks preceding study entry.

This chain connects TRBV25-1 to TRBJ1-1, with D uncertain. Sequenced material: PBMCs or T cells enriched from blood (not recorded which). This receptor was taken from a middle-aged woman who had been exposed to COVID-19. CDR3: CASSEYGSGTEAFF. The DNA of the CDR3 is TGTGCCAGCAGTGAATATGGAAGCGGGACTGAAGCTTTCTTT.